These T cell receptor beta chains were read from a single sample in a study of blood T cells in healthy people across ages. TCRdb reanalysed the 5' RACE reads using MiXCR and keeps one entry per CDR3 protein. This table holds approximately 790,000 distinct CDR3 sequences, about 59% found once. The specimen sequenced was blood. The receptors were gathered from a man aged 30 to 45 in good health. Both conserved end residues are part of each CDR3. The order of the fields is J gene, V gene, D gene, clone size, CDR3 protein, CDR3 DNA. D genes are given only for firm matches. Rows give clone size only sometimes, using once, few, many, or a class for an expanded clone.

J gene: TRBJ2-3
V gene: TRBV29-1
D gene: -
clone size: -
CDR3 protein: CSVVWGTDTQYF
CDR3 DNA: TGCAGCGTTGTTTGGGGGACAGATACGCAGTATTTT

J gene: TRBJ2-3
V gene: TRBV10-3
D gene: -
clone size: -
CDR3 protein: CAIAERGSTDTQYF
CDR3 DNA: TGTGCCATCGCAGAGAGAGGGTCCACAGATACGCAGTATTTT

J gene: TRBJ1-6
V gene: TRBV28
D gene: TRBD1
clone size: -
CDR3 protein: CASTYRGNSPLHF
CDR3 DNA: TGTGCCAGCACCTACAGGGGAAATTCACCCCTCCACTTT

J gene: TRBJ2-3
V gene: TRBV18
D gene: -
clone size: -
CDR3 protein: CASSPNGGRTDTQYF
CDR3 DNA: TGTGCCAGCTCACCTAACGGTGGCCGCACAGATACGCAGTATTTT

J gene: TRBJ1-4
V gene: TRBV24-1
D gene: -
clone size: -
CDR3 protein: CAILVFAPATNEKLFF
CDR3 DNA: TGTGCCATCCTCGTCTTCGCCCCCGCAACTAATGAAAAACTGTTTTTT

J gene: TRBJ1-2
V gene: TRBV27
D gene: -
clone size: -
CDR3 protein: CASSFAASFVYGYTF
CDR3 DNA: TGTGCCAGCAGTTTTGCGGCCAGTTTCGTTTATGGCTACACCTTC

J gene: TRBJ1-5
V gene: TRBV20-1
D gene: -
clone size: few
CDR3 protein: CSASARSNQPQHF
CDR3 DNA: TGCAGTGCTAGTGCCAGGAGCAATCAGCCCCAGCATTTT

J gene: TRBJ2-7
V gene: TRBV6-5
D gene: TRBD2
clone size: -
CDR3 protein: CASSYSYETSGTYEQYF
CDR3 DNA: TGTGCCAGCAGTTACTCATATGAGACTAGCGGGACCTACGAGCAGTACTTC

J gene: TRBJ2-7
V gene: TRBV5-1
D gene: TRBD1
clone size: few
CDR3 protein: CASSPGQANVEQYF
CDR3 DNA: TGCGCCAGCAGCCCGGGACAGGCTAATGTCGAGCAGTACTTC

J gene: TRBJ2-5
V gene: TRBV18
D gene: -
clone size: many
CDR3 protein: CASSPQQETQYF
CDR3 DNA: TGCGCCAGCAGCCCCCAGCAAGAGACCCAGTACTTC

J gene: TRBJ1-2
V gene: TRBV7-2
D gene: -
clone size: -
CDR3 protein: CASSFQGDYGYTF
CDR3 DNA: TGTGCCAGCAGCTTCCAGGGAGACTATGGCTACACCTTC

J gene: TRBJ2-5
V gene: TRBV12-3/TRBV12-4
D gene: -
clone size: -
CDR3 protein: CASSFRTQETQYF
CDR3 DNA: TGTGCCAGCAGTTTCCGGACACAAGAGACCCAGTACTTC

J gene: TRBJ2-3
V gene: TRBV19
D gene: TRBD2
clone size: -
CDR3 protein: CASSMGGSRTDTQYF
CDR3 DNA: TGTGCCAGTAGTATGGGCGGGAGTCGCACAGATACGCAGTATTTT

J gene: TRBJ2-1
V gene: TRBV5-1
D gene: TRBD2
clone size: -
CDR3 protein: CASSLGSGGPWEQFF
CDR3 DNA: TGCGCCAGCAGCTTGGGAAGCGGGGGGCCTTGGGAGCAGTTCTTC

J gene: TRBJ2-1
V gene: TRBV6-5
D gene: TRBD1
clone size: few
CDR3 protein: CASSPRQGISNEQFF
CDR3 DNA: TGTGCCAGCAGCCCTCGACAGGGGATTTCGAATGAGCAGTTCTTC

J gene: TRBJ2-7
V gene: TRBV20-1
D gene: -
clone size: few
CDR3 protein: CSARDRGHYEQYF
CDR3 DNA: TGCAGTGCTAGAGACCGGGGTCACTACGAGCAGTACTTC

J gene: TRBJ2-1
V gene: TRBV7-9
D gene: TRBD2
clone size: once
CDR3 protein: CASRNTSGVNNEQFF
CDR3 DNA: TGTGCCAGCAGGAATACTAGCGGGGTTAACAATGAGCAGTTCTTC

J gene: TRBJ2-5
V gene: TRBV4-3
D gene: -
clone size: -
CDR3 protein: CASASYTGWGETQYF
CDR3 DNA: TGCGCCAGCGCCTCATACACAGGGTGGGGCGAGACCCAGTACTTC

J gene: TRBJ2-7
V gene: TRBV4-3
D gene: TRBD1
clone size: -
CDR3 protein: CASSQDEGGIFEQYF
CDR3 DNA: TGCGCCAGCAGCCAAGATGAAGGGGGCATCTTCGAGCAGTACTTC

J gene: TRBJ1-2
V gene: TRBV27
D gene: -
clone size: -
CDR3 protein: CASSPTPTGRAVGGYTF
CDR3 DNA: TGTGCCAGCAGTCCTACCCCAACTGGCAGGGCGGTAGGAGGCTACACCTTC

J gene: TRBJ1-2
V gene: TRBV7-2
D gene: TRBD1
clone size: few
CDR3 protein: CASSLEQGAYGYTF
CDR3 DNA: TGTGCCAGCAGCTTAGAGCAGGGGGCTTACGGCTACACCTTC

J gene: TRBJ1-5
V gene: TRBV12-3/TRBV12-4
D gene: -
clone size: -
CDR3 protein: CASTPGDQPQHF
CDR3 DNA: TGTGCCAGCACCCCGGGGGATCAGCCCCAGCATTTT

J gene: TRBJ2-7
V gene: TRBV3-1
D gene: -
clone size: -
CDR3 protein: CASSPRDTRGYEQYF
CDR3 DNA: TGTGCCAGCAGCCCTCGGGACACCCGGGGCTACGAGCAGTACTTC

J gene: TRBJ2-1
V gene: TRBV6-6
D gene: TRBD2
clone size: -
CDR3 protein: CASSYHPAGGYNEQFF
CDR3 DNA: TGTGCCAGCAGTTACCACCCAGCGGGGGGGTACAATGAGCAGTTCTTC